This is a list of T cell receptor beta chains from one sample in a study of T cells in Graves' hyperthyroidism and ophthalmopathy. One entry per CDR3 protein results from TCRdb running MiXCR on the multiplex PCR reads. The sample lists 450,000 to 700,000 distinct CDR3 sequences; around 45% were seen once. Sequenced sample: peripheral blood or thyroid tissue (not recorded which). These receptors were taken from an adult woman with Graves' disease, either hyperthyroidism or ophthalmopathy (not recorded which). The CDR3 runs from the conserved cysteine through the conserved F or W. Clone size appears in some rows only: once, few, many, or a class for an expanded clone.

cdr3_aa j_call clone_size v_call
CASSQPDRGRFGNQPQHF TRBJ1-5 - TRBV2
CASRHTDSCTQHF TRBJ1-5 - TRBV25-1
CASSSSLLMAGAETQYF TRBJ2-5 - TRBV10-3
CASRRSSNEKLFF TRBJ1-4 - TRBV5-1
CSALRDSASYEQYF TRBJ2-7 many TRBV20-1
CASSLFTGGNTEAFF TRBJ1-1 many TRBV5-1
CASSLDGASETQYF TRBJ2-5 few TRBV7-2
CSARETSSYEQYF TRBJ2-7 many TRBV20-1
CASSIGQGANQPQHF TRBJ1-5 - TRBV19
CSATPYTGPEQYF TRBJ2-7 few TRBV20-1
CASSQANNEQFF TRBJ2-1 - TRBV14
CASSLEGAQGETQYF TRBJ2-5 many TRBV5-5
CSARGTTNYGYTF TRBJ1-2 - TRBV20-1
CASRNPGHHYEQYF TRBJ2-7 - TRBV6-5
CASTIHDRVGSPLHF TRBJ1-6 - TRBV7-2
CASSQGGSNQPQHF TRBJ1-5 many TRBV3-1
CASSFSVGEQFF TRBJ2-1 - TRBV7-6
CASSSVGATGELFF TRBJ2-2 once TRBV5-4
CASSDPGPREQYF TRBJ2-7 once TRBV6-5
CASSQDRGSYEQYF TRBJ2-7 many TRBV2
CASSSRTSGNGPQHF TRBJ1-5 - TRBV7-2
CATSTRGLGTQYF TRBJ2-5 - TRBV15
CASNPQGVGNQPQHF TRBJ1-5 many TRBV10-1
CASSLAREQETQYF TRBJ2-5 many TRBV12-3/TRBV12-4
CASSGTGGANYGYTF TRBJ1-2 - TRBV9
CSARWGRVQANYGYTF TRBJ1-2 many TRBV20-1
CASSLAPSGGPYEQYF TRBJ2-7 many TRBV7-8
CASSTMWTGDEQYF TRBJ2-7 - TRBV7-2
CASSYLIYEQYF TRBJ2-7 - TRBV6-2/TRBV6-3
CAINSAGGYEQYF TRBJ2-7 - TRBV10-3
CASSFGPRDLNTGELFF TRBJ2-2 - TRBV28
CASVLDHGGTEAFF TRBJ1-1 many TRBV12-3/TRBV12-4
CASSFSLASEQYF TRBJ2-7 few TRBV7-6
CASSEIVLSSLYGYTF TRBJ1-2 many TRBV2
CASSSDRVYGYTF TRBJ1-2 - TRBV7-9
CASRPSGGWQPQHF TRBJ1-5 - TRBV7-8
CASRHRDTSSPLHF TRBJ1-6 - TRBV7-9
CSVTWEEKLFF TRBJ1-4 - TRBV29-1
CASSPLAGVDEQFF - - TRBV7-3
CASGSSTDTQYF TRBJ2-3 few TRBV19
CASSLGTGWGKLFF TRBJ1-4 - TRBV2
CASSVEGAEGLRETQYF TRBJ2-5 many TRBV9
CASSLDPGQARSPLHF TRBJ1-6 many TRBV4-1
CAISATGGRNIYEQYF TRBJ2-7 many TRBV10-3
CASSGTSADTQYF TRBJ2-3 few TRBV11-3
CASSLHRGEQFF TRBJ2-1 - TRBV5-1